This TCR beta chain emerged from a study of blood T cell repertoires in COVID-19 (dated by TCRdb to the early 2020s). About the investigation overall: The collaborator samples originated in the United States, Italy and Spain and spanned the acute and convalescent phases of COVID-19. The repertoires were released in a freely available public database meant as a resource for research on the immune response to SARS-CoV-2. The sample metadata nearly always contained a de-identified subject ID, COVID-19 status, age in years and sex. The prospective study material was composed of cDNA or gDNA derived from T cells, B-cell-depleted T cells, or PBMCs. Samples were obtained from the ongoing ImmuneRACE study (first 160 participants) and from about 1,300 subjects provided by 6 global collaborators. The dataset comprised deeply sampled blood TCRbeta repertoires from subjects exposed to, actively infected with, or recovered from COVID-19. HLA class I and class II types, where available, came from metadata supplied by the sample provider rather than from assay-based typing.

Overall study results and their limits: Clinical and demographic metadata were provided uncurated, with the amount varying by source and participant.

In Seattle, one collaborating source enrolled patients while the infection was active and tracked those patients longitudinally over the course of disease. The collaborating institutions used their own protocols to collect whole blood in K2EDTA tubes. For TCRbeta analysis, collaborators shipped samples as frozen whole blood, isolated PBMCs, or DNA extracted from either of those sample types. V ends up 2 bases short and J 4 bases short, with an unmatched junction base count of 12. CDR1 and CDR2, per the germline V gene (reference sequence), are LNHDA and SQIVND. From the cysteine through the phenylalanine, the CDR3 covers 19 amino acids. Only CDR3 DNA remains: 57 bases, in frame from the first base. The immunoSEQ Assay, a bias-controlled multiplex PCR, was used to amplify TCRbeta CDR3 regions from genomic DNA. The authors' pipeline ran thus. Nucleated cell counts per sample were estimated from amplification of reference gene primers within the assay. To quantify the absolute abundance of each unique TCRbeta CDR3 rearrangement, sequence reads were collapsed and filtered. For each sample, productive Simpson clonality was calculated as the square root of Simpson's diversity index over productive rearrangements. TCRdb obtained this table from immuneACCESS and retained in-frame rearrangements with V and J assigned. These tables miss some clones; where compared with another copy, unresolved V genes account for less than half of the shortfall, and the remainder is unexplained. V and J calls and clone size are those listed in that table; D and trimming were worked out from the DNA. The sample profile shows 200,000 to 300,000 clones; roughly 80% of them were found once. The ten largest make up roughly 8% of the sample.

Of note for this clone: There is no known antigen for this receptor. Base qualities are not at hand, and no much larger clone is one base apart.

Sequenced: peripheral blood. This sequence originates from an elderly woman with COVID-19, enrolled during active disease. The V gene is TRBV19 and the J gene is TRBJ2-2; 11 central bases correspond to TRBD2. The CDR3 reads CASSIHRASGGRGTGELFF. At the DNA level, the sequence is TGTGCCAGTAGTATACATAGGGCTAGCGGGGGGCGCGGCACCGGGGAGCTGTTTTTT. The CDR3, completed at both ends by the reference TRBV19 and TRBJ2-2 genes, gives the full variable domain DGGITQSPKYLFRKEGQNVTLSCEQNLNHDAMYWYRQDPGQGLRLIYYSQIVNDFQKGDIAEGYSVSREKKESFPLTVTSAQKNPTAFYLCASSIHRASGGRGTGELFFGEGSRLTVL.